This entry describes one T cell receptor (beta chain). The data originate from a study of control samples from healthy donors and cancer patients. Libraries were prepared by immunoSEQ multiplex PCR; TCRdb keeps only in-frame clonotypes and omits some of them. Here the sample spans about 120,000 clones, about 93% being singletons. The germline V gene encodes CDR1 SGHTA and CDR2 FQGTGA. Trimming at V came to 3 bases and at J to 3 bases, leaving 4 bases not matched to a gene. CDR3 length: 15 residues. The sequencing sample was made of blood. The sequence was obtained from a man aged 25-40 years in good health. The rearrangement uses TRBV7-3 and TRBJ2-7; 11 bases match TRBD1. Here the CDR3 reads CASSLDGTGGYEQYF. The CDR3 DNA sequence: TGTGCCAGCAGCTTGGACGGGACAGGGGGCTACGAGCAGTACTTC.